A single sample gave rise to the 21 T cell receptor beta chains below, sequenced in a study of T cells in Graves' hyperthyroidism and ophthalmopathy. Researchers took RNA transcripts and amplified the TCR beta CDR3 regions from them. HTBI primers drove first-round RT-PCR of the TCR CDR3. TCRdb passed the multiplex PCR reads through MiXCR, listing each CDR3 protein once. The sample records hundreds of thousands of distinct CDR3 sequences, approximately 14% being singletons. The specimen sequenced was blood. The receptor set was obtained from a man between 18 and 35 years old with Graves' ophthalmopathy.

This clonotype was found many times. This chain connects TRBV7-9 to TRBJ2-6; no definite D call. The V end was cut by 0 bases, the J end by 0 bases, with 12 bases between. The CDR3 is made up of 18 amino acids. The germline CDR1 and CDR2 sequences are SEHNR and FQNEAQ (reference sequence). The DNA for the CDR3 is TGTGCCAGCAGCTTAGCGCGCAGTCGACTCTCTGGGGCCAACGTCCTGACTTTC. This gives the protein CASSLARSRLSGANVLTF.

This clonotype was observed at least ten times. The chain is built from TRBV11-3 and TRBJ2-3, with a weak D call TRBD1 (6 bases). Germline V CDR1 and CDR2: SGHNT, YENEEA. This CDR3 is 17 amino acids long. Trimming took off 4 bases at V and 0 bases at J, with 17 bases between the two ends. The CDR3 sequence: CASSSGRPGTSTDTQYF. The CDR3 region has the DNA TGTGCCAGCAGCTCAGGACGTCCCGGGACAAGCACAGATACGCAGTATTTT.

The sample holds a few counts of this clonotype. J is TRBJ2-2 and V is TRBV12-3 or TRBV12-4, with unresolved D. V gave up 5 bases and J gave up 8 bases, with 12 bases separating them. This CDR3 region has 13 residues. In DNA, the CDR3 is TGTGCCAGCAGTCGGCAGGATGCGGGGGAGCTGTTTTTT. Translating it yields CASSRQDAGELFF.

In its sample, this clonotype was seen many times. The V and J genes are TRBV11-2 and TRBJ2-3, with 9 bases that match TRBD2. The CDR3 runs 16 residues. Germline CDR1 and CDR2: SGHAT and FQNNGV. J lost 0 bases, V lost 4 bases, and 5 bases had no gene match. The CDR3 reads CASSWGGGASTDTQYF. The CDR3 DNA reads as TGTGCCAGCAGCTGGGGCGGGGGGGCGAGCACAGATACGCAGTATTTT.

This clonotype has a count of ten or more. This sequence joins TRBV20-1 and TRBJ2-7; the match to TRBD1 covers 10 bases. The CDR3 consists of 13 residues. The V segment lost 7 bases and the J segment 5 bases; nucleotides outside the gene matches: 8. The germline V gene has CDR1 DFQATT and CDR2 SNEGSKA (reference sequence). This CDR3 is CSVKGTGDHEQYF. CDR3 DNA: TGCAGTGTAAAAGGGACAGGGGACCACGAGCAGTACTTC.

This clonotype occurred many times. V gene TRBV12-3 or TRBV12-4 combines with J gene TRBJ2-5, with TRBD2 identical over 10 bases. The ends lost 3 bases at V and 5 bases at J; junction bases unmatched: 15. The CDR3 is 18 amino acids. CDR3 coding DNA: TGTGCCAGCAGTTTTCTTTTGGGAGCGGGAGGGCCCAGGGAGACCCAGTACTTC. Translation: CASSFLLGAGGPRETQYF.

This clonotype was detected ten times or more. The rearrangement joins TRBV10-3 to TRBJ2-3; D might be TRBD1 (6 bases). The V and J ends lost 6 bases and 0 bases respectively, with 19 bases between them. The CDR3 is 17 amino acids. Germline values: CDR1 ENHRY, CDR2 SYGVKD. CDR3 in amino acids: CAISLISDRKSTDTQYF. CDR3 nucleotide sequence: TGTGCCATCAGCCTCATTTCGGACAGAAAAAGCACAGATACGCAGTATTTT.

This clonotype was recorded at least ten times. This rearrangement joins TRBV5-4 to TRBJ2-5; D remains ambiguous. V lost 4 bases and J 2 bases, leaving 6 bases between the germline ends. CDR1 and CDR2 from the germline V gene are SGHNT and YYREEE (reference sequence). The CDR3 extends over 12 amino acids. The CDR3 loop reads CASSGRQETQYF. For the CDR3, the DNA is TGTGCCAGCAGCGGACGACAAGAGACCCAGTACTTC.

The chain uses TRBV7-9 and TRBJ2-7, with 8 nucleotides matching TRBD2. The CDR3 covers 14 residues. CDR1 is SEHNR and CDR2 is FQNEAQ in the germline V gene (reference sequence). Trimming cost V 2 bases and J 6 bases; bases outside gene matches: 6. The CDR3 sequence: CASSLTPSGSEQYF. CDR3 in DNA: TGTGCCAGCAGCTTAACCCCCAGCGGGAGCGAGCAGTACTTC.

The V and J genes are TRBV10-1 and TRBJ2-3, with 7 bases that match TRBD2. The CDR3 is 15 amino acids. The junction had 8 bases not matched to a gene; V was cut back by 3 bases and J by 5 bases. CDR1 is WNHNN and CDR2 is SYGVQD in the germline V gene (reference sequence). Here the CDR3 reads CASSDTAGAGDTQYF. CDR3 coding DNA: TGCGCCAGCAGTGATACGGCGGGAGCAGGAGATACGCAGTATTTT.

The sample holds many counts of this clonotype. This rearrangement joins TRBV12-3 or TRBV12-4 to TRBJ2-7; TRBD2 aligns across 8 bases. V was pared by 5 bases and J by 1 base, with 4 bases of the junction left unmatched. CDR3 length equals 14 residues. CDR3 amino acids: CASSPPGGSYEQYF. For the CDR3, the DNA is TGTGCCAGCAGTCCCCCGGGAGGGTCCTACGAGCAGTACTTC.

This clonotype occurred many times. The rearrangement uses TRBV14 and TRBJ2-5; D is unclear. The CDR3 is 14 amino acids. Germline loops: CDR1 SGHDN, CDR2 FVKESK. Trimming removed 1 base at V and 5 bases at J, with 11 bases between. CDR3 in amino acids: CASSQGLGWETQYF. CDR3 DNA sequence: TGTGCCAGCAGCCAAGGTCTGGGATGGGAGACCCAGTACTTC.

The gene calls are TRBV19 and TRBJ2-1, with a weak D call TRBD2 (5 bases). Deletions cut 7 bases from V and 5 bases from J, with 18 bases between. This CDR3 region has 15 residues. Per the germline V gene, CDR1 is LNHDA and CDR2 is SQIVND (reference sequence). This CDR3 reads CASTGEGGTNNEQFF. Written as DNA, the CDR3 is TGTGCCAGTACCGGCGAGGGCGGCACGAACAATGAGCAGTTCTTC.

This clonotype was picked up many times. The chain has TRBV11-3 and TRBJ1-2; the D is unclear. Germline V gene data show CDR1 as SGHNT and CDR2 as YENEEA. The CDR3 spans 13 residues. V dropped 5 bases and J dropped 1 base, with 8 bases sitting between them. The CDR3 region has the DNA TGTGCCAGCAGCATCAGGAGTAACTATGGCTACACCTTC. This gives the protein CASSIRSNYGYTF.

This chain joins TRBV4-2 and TRBJ2-5; D is possibly TRBD1 or TRBD2 (5 bases each). Germline lookup yields CDR1 LGHNA and CDR2 YNFKEQ. Trimming took off 4 bases at V and 2 bases at J, with 14 bases between the two ends. The CDR3 is 15 amino acids. The CDR3, as DNA: TGTGCCAGCAGCCTCAGGGAAGGGGAGCAAGAGACCCAGTACTTC. It yields the protein CASSLREGEQETQYF.

A note on this clonotype: This may be a read error, as it is one base from a much larger clone. The chain combines TRBV7-2 with TRBJ2-3, with a weak D call TRBD1 (6 bases). CDR1 is SGHTA and CDR2 is FQGNSA in the germline V gene. This CDR3 region has 16 residues. CDR3 in amino acids: CASSYRTARSTDMQYF. CDR3 bases: TGTGCCAGCAGCTACCGGACAGCCCGCTCCACAGATATGCAGTATTTT.

There are many counts of this clonotype. The chain combines TRBV5-1 with TRBJ1-1; D remains ambiguous. V lost 3 bases, J lost 3 bases, and 12 bases lay in between. The CDR3 has 14 residues. Germline loops: CDR1 SGHRS, CDR2 YFSETQ. In DNA form, the CDR3 reads TGCGCCAGCAGCTGGCTGACAAGGGACACTGAAGCTTTCTTT. Translating it yields CASSWLTRDTEAFF.

The chain carries TRBV6-2 or TRBV6-3 and TRBJ2-5; 8 nucleotides agree with TRBD1. The J call may be in error: the DNA end matches TRBJ2-1 better. The CDR3 is made up of 14 amino acids. CDR1 MNHEY and CDR2 SVGEGT come from the germline V gene. The DNA for the CDR3 is TGTGCCAGCAGTTCAACAGGGGGAACAGAGACCCAGTTCTTC. This sequence encodes CASSSTGGTETQFF.

The chain is built from TRBV4-1 and TRBJ1-2, with D possibly matching TRBD1 (5 bases). V shed 1 base and J shed 4 bases, with 10 bases lying between them. The CDR3 consists of 14 residues. The germline gives CDR1 MGHRA, CDR2 YSYEKL. In nucleotides, the CDR3 is TGCGCCAGCAGCCAAGGGGGACTGGCCTATGGCTACACCTTC. Protein sequence: CASSQGGLAYGYTF.

This clonotype has at least ten counts. The chain recombines TRBV28 with TRBJ2-2; the D is unclear. The CDR3 has 11 amino acids. Trimming stripped 6 bases from V and 5 bases from J, with 4 bases between. CDR1 and CDR2 from the germline V gene are MDHEN and SYDVKM. CDR3 coding DNA: TGTGCCAGCAGCGGAACCGGGGAGCTGTTTTTT. It yields the protein CASSGTGELFF. Filled out from reference TRBV28 and TRBJ2-2, the complete variable domain reads DVKVTQSSRYLVKRTGEKVFLECVQDMDHENMFWYRQDPGLGLRLIYFSYDVKMKEKGDIPEGYSVSREKKERFSLILESASTNQTSMYLCASSGTGELFFGEGSRLTVL.

This clonotype came up many times. The chain joins TRBV7-2 to TRBJ1-4; 10 positions agree with TRBD1. CDR1 is SGHTA and CDR2 is FQGNSA in the germline V gene. J lost 11 bases, V lost 1 base, and 1 base had no gene match. The CDR3 has 13 amino acids. CDR3 nucleotides: TGTGCCAGCAGCTTAGGGACAGGGGGGAAACTGTTTTTT. Translated: CASSLGTGGKLFF. Full variable domain (missing parts from reference TRBV7-2 and TRBJ1-4): GAGVSQSPSNKVTEKGKDVELRCDPISGHTALYWYRQSLGQGLEFLIYFQGNSAPDKSGLPSDRFSAERTGGSVSTLTIQRTQQEDSAVYLCASSLGTGGKLFFGSGTQLSVL.